The text below deals with one T cell receptor beta chain. Its antigen is unknown. The PCR had 60 Vbeta and 13 Jbeta primers. The table came from immunoSEQ multiplex PCR; TCRdb's copy has only in-frame clones and leaves some out. Of 150,000 to 200,000 clones listed, over 75% are singletons. The J segment lost 7 bases and the V segment lost 2 bases, leaving 7 bases of the junction unmatched. The CDR3 has 15 residues. CDR1 and CDR2 from the germline V gene are WNHNN and SYGVQD (reference sequence). This sample was taken from a study of cytomegalovirus exposure and HLA in healthy donors. About the research overall: There were 88 million or so unique TCRs (from HLA-typed donors) in an early data release. Points from the study as a whole: About 180 TCR beta chains were listed as cytomegalovirus-associated.

The chain has TRBV10-1 and TRBJ2-1, with 8 bases lining up with TRBD1. The sequenced sample consisted of PBMCs. The clonotype was recovered from a man aged 18-30 years in good health and CMV-seropositive. This CDR3 reads CASSEPSGGMNEQFF. CDR3 DNA sequence: TGCGCCAGCAGTGAGCCATCAGGGGGCATGAATGAGCAGTTCTTC.